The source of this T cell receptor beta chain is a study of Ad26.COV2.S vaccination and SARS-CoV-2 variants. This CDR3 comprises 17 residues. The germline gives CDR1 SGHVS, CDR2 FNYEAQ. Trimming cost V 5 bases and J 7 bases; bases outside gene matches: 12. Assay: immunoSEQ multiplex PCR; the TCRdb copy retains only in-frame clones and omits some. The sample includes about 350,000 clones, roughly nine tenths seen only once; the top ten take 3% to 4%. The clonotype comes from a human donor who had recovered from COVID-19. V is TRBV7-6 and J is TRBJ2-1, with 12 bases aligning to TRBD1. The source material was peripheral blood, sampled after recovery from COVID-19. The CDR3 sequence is CASSARGQGATQNEQFF. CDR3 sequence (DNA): TGTGCCAGCAGCGCCCGGGGACAGGGGGCAACCCAAAATGAGCAGTTCTTC.